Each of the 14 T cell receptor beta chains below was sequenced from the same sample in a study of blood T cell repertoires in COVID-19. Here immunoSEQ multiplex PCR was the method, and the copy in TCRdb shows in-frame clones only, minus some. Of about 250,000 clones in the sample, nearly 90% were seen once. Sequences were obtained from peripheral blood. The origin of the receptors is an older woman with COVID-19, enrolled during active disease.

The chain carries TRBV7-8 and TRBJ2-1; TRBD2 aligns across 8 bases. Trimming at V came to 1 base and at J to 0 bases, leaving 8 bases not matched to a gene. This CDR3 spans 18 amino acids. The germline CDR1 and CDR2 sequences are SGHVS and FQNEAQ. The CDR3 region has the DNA TGTGCCAGCAGCTTAGACCCTAGCGGGTACAACTCCTACAATGAGCAGTTCTTC. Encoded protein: CASSLDPSGYNSYNEQFF.

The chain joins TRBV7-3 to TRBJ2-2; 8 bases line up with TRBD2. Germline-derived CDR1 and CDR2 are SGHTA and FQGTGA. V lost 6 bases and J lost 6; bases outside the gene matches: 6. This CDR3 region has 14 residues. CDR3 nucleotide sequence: TGTGCCAGCAGTACGGGGGGGCCTCCCGGGGAGCTGTTTTTT. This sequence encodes CASSTGGPPGELFF.

This CDR3 reads CASSPPGGRAFEQYF. CDR3 nucleotide sequence: TGTGCCAGCAGCCCCCCGGGGGGGAGGGCTTTCGAGCAGTACTTC. The chain carries TRBV9 and TRBJ2-7; 8 positions match TRBD2. The length of the CDR3 is 15 residues. Germline loops: CDR1 SGDLS, CDR2 YYNGEE. The junction had 12 bases not matched to a gene; V was cut back by 4 bases and J by 6 bases.

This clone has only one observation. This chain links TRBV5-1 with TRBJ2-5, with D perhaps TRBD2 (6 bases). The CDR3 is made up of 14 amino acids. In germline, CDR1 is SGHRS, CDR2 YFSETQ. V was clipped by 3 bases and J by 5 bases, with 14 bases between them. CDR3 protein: CASSSDSRGETQYF. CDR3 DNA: TGCGCCAGCAGCTCCGACAGTCGGGGGGAGACCCAGTACTTC.

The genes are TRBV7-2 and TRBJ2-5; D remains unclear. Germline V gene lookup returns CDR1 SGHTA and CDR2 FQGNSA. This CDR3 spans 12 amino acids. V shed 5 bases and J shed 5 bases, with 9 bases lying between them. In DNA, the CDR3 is TGTGCCAGCAGCCTACCCCCGGAGACCCAGTACTTC. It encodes CASSLPPETQYF.

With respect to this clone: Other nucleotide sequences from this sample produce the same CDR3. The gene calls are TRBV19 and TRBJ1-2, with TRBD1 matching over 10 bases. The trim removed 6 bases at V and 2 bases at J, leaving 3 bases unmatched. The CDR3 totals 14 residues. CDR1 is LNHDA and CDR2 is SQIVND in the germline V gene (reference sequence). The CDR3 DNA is TGTGCCAGTAGGACGGGACAGGGGAACTATGGCTACACCTTC. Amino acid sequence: CASRTGQGNYGYTF.

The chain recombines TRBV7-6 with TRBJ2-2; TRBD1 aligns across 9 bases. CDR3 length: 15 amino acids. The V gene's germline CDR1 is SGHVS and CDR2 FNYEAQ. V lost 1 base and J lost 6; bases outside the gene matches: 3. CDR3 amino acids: CASSLEGQGSGELFF. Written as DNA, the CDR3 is TGTGCCAGCAGCTTAGAGGGACAGGGCTCCGGGGAGCTGTTTTTT.

The CDR3 spells CASSLIPGTNSPLHF. CDR3 DNA sequence: TGTGCCAGCAGCTTAATTCCAGGAACTAATTCACCCCTCCACTTT. The genes are TRBV7-3 and TRBJ1-6; D not certain. This CDR3 has 15 amino acids. V was clipped by 1 base and J by 6 bases, with 10 bases between them. CDR1 and CDR2 (germline): SGHTA, FQGTGA.

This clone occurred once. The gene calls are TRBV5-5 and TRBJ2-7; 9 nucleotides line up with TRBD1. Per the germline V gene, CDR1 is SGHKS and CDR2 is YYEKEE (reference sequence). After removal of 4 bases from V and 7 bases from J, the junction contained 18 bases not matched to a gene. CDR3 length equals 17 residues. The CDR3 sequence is CASSRDGPGTGLGEQYF. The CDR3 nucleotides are TGTGCCAGCAGCCGAGACGGTCCCGGGACAGGGTTGGGGGAGCAGTACTTC.

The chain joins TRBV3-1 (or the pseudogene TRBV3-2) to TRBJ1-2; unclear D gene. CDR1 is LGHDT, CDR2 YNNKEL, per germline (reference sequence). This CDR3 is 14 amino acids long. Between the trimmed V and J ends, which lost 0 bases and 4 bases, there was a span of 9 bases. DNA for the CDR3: TGTGCCAGCAGCCAAGATCGTCACAGCTATGGCTACACCTTC. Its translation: CASSQDRHSYGYTF.

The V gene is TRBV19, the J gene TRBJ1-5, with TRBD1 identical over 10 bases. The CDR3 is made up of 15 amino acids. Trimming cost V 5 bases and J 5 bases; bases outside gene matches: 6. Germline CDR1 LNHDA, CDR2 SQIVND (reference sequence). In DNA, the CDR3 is TGTGCCAGTAGTTTCCGGGACAGGGGTGATCAGCCCCAGCATTTT. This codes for CASSFRDRGDQPQHF. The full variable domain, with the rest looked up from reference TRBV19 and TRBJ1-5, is DGGITQSPKYLFRKEGQNVTLSCEQNLNHDAMYWYRQDPGQGLRLIYYSQIVNDFQKGDIAEGYSVSREKKESFPLTVTSAQKNPTAFYLCASSFRDRGDQPQHFGDGTRLSIL.

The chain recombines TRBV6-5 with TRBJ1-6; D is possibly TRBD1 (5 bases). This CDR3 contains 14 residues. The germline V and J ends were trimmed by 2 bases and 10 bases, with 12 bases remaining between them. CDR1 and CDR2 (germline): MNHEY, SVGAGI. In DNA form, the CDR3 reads TGTGCCAGCAGTTACCGGCAGGGCGAGTCACCCCTCCACTTT. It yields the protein CASSYRQGESPLHF.

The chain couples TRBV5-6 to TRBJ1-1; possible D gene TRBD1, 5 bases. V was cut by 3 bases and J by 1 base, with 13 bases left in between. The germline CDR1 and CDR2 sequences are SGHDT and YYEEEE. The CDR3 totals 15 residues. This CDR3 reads CASSSAGRPNTEAFF. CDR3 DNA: TGTGCCAGCAGCTCGGCGGGACGGCCGAACACTGAAGCTTTCTTT.

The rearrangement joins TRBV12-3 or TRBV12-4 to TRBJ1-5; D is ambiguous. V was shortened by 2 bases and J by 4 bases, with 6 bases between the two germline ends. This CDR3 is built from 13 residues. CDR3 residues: CASSLKPNQPQHF. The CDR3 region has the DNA TGTGCCAGCAGTTTAAAGCCTAATCAGCCCCAGCATTTT.